Listed below are T cell receptor beta chains from one sample, sequenced in a study of PD-1 blockade in classical Hodgkin lymphoma. TCRdb's table, derived via immunoSEQ multiplex PCR, lists solely in-frame clones and lacks some. This sample yields about 30,000 clones, of which around 82% are seen a single time; approximately 18% belongs to the top ten. The starting material was peripheral blood mononuclear cells (PBMCs), obtained before the fourth cycle of nivolumab. These receptors all stem from a human donor with classical Hodgkin lymphoma. Both conserved end residues are part of each CDR3. D genes are given only for firm matches. Some rows have no size entry. The others give once, few or many, or a class for an expanded clone.

size	V	D	J	CDR3	DNA
-	TRBV28	-	TRBJ2-4	CASSLQVAKNIQYF	TGTGCCAGCAGTTTACAGGTTGCCAAAAACATTCAGTACTTC
once	TRBV18	TRBD1	TRBJ2-3	CASSPLRDRSTDTQYF	TGTGCCAGCTCACCACTACGGGACAGAAGCACAGATACGCAGTATTTT
-	TRBV5-8	-	TRBJ2-5	CASSSRGAGETQYF	TGTGCCAGCAGTAGCCGGGGGGCAGGGGAGACCCAGTACTTC
-	TRBV4-1	-	TRBJ1-1	CASRPGPGGEAFF	TGCGCCAGCAGACCGGGGCCCGGAGGTGAAGCTTTCTTT
-	TRBV7-6	-	TRBJ2-2	CASSSAFGTGELFF	TGTGCCAGCAGCTCAGCCTTCGGGACCGGGGAGCTGTTTTTT
-	TRBV7-9	TRBD1	TRBJ2-3	CASSSGTGGTDTQYF	TGTGCCAGCAGCTCCGGGACAGGGGGCACAGATACGCAGTATTTT
-	TRBV30	TRBD1	TRBJ1-6	CASPGQGKAPLHF	TGTGCCTCGCCGGGACAGGGAAAGGCACCCCTCCACTTT
-	TRBV11-2	-	TRBJ2-7	CASSLGIVSHEQYF	TGTGCCAGCAGCTTAGGGATAGTTTCCCACGAGCAGTACTTC
few	TRBV6-1	TRBD1	TRBJ2-2	CASTWTGNTGELFF	TGTGCCAGCACCTGGACAGGGAACACCGGGGAGCTGTTTTTT
-	TRBV30	-	TRBJ2-7	CACGVRYEQYF	TGTGCCTGCGGAGTACGGTACGAGCAGTACTTC
large	TRBV5-1	-	TRBJ1-1	CASSSDGFATEAFF	TGCGCCAGCAGCTCGGACGGGTTCGCCACTGAAGCTTTCTTT
-	TRBV6-4	-	TRBJ1-1	CASSDIQLREAGTEAFF	TGTGCCAGCAGCGATATCCAGCTGAGAGAGGCGGGCACTGAAGCTTTCTTT
-	TRBV7-2	-	TRBJ2-2	CASSLVGSGSTGELFF	TGTGCCAGCAGCTTAGTGGGTAGCGGTAGCACCGGGGAGCTGTTTTTT
-	TRBV18	-	TRBJ2-2	CASSPGDTGELFF	TGTGCCAGCTCACCAGGGGACACCGGGGAGCTGTTTTTT
-	TRBV4-2	-	TRBJ1-3	CASSPDWASASGNTIYF	TGTGCCAGCAGCCCCGACTGGGCGTCGGCGTCTGGAAACACCATATATTTT
once	TRBV19	TRBD2	TRBJ2-1	CASSISGGSSYNEQFF	TGTGCCAGTAGTATTAGCGGGGGGTCCTCCTACAATGAGCAGTTCTTC
few	TRBV18	-	TRBJ1-3	CASSPPNRPSGNTIYF	TGTGCCAGCTCACCACCTAACAGGCCCTCTGGAAACACCATATATTTT
once	TRBV7-2	-	TRBJ2-5	CASSLDWEGKTQYF	TGTGCCAGCAGCCTGGATTGGGAAGGAAAGACCCAGTACTTC
-	TRBV7-7	-	TRBJ2-1	CASSPASDYNEQFF	TGTGCTAGCAGCCCGGCTAGCGACTACAATGAGCAGTTCTTC
-	TRBV18	-	TRBJ1-5	CASSPEVGQPQHF	TGTGCCAGCTCACCAGAGGTTGGTCAGCCCCAGCATTTT
-	TRBV27	-	TRBJ2-5	CASRGPYQETQYF	TGTGCCAGCCGAGGACCCTACCAAGAGACCCAGTACTTC
-	TRBV30	-	TRBJ1-5	CAWSGGSNQPQHF	TGTGCCTGGAGTGGTGGAAGCAATCAGCCCCAGCATTTT
-	TRBV19	TRBD1	TRBJ2-1	CASSLGTGAHVGYNEQFF	TGTGCCAGTAGTCTCGGGACAGGGGCCCATGTTGGCTACAATGAGCAGTTCTTC
-	TRBV10-3	TRBD2	TRBJ2-1	CAISRLAREQFF	TGTGCCATCAGCCGACTAGCACGGGAGCAGTTCTTC
-	TRBV4-3	TRBD2	TRBJ2-3	CASSQDWRGGPDTQYF	TGCGCCAGCAGCCAAGATTGGCGGGGGGGCCCAGATACGCAGTATTTT
-	TRBV28	-	TRBJ1-2	CASSLVVVYGYTF	TGTGCCAGCAGCCTTGTAGTGGTCTATGGCTACACCTTC
-	TRBV7-2	TRBD1	TRBJ1-4	CASNPGQGYEKLFF	TGTGCCAGCAACCCGGGACAGGGTTATGAAAAACTGTTTTTT
-	TRBV7-9	-	TRBJ1-1	CASSRDGTNTEAFF	TGTGCCAGCAGCCGGGACGGTACGAACACTGAAGCTTTCTTT
few	TRBV7-6	-	TRBJ1-4	CASSLGGTRELFF	TGTGCCAGCAGCTTAGGGGGGACGCGGGAACTGTTTTTT
few	TRBV6-6	-	TRBJ1-1	CASRHEVGAFF	TGTGCCAGCAGGCACGAAGTGGGAGCTTTCTTT
-	TRBV5-1	TRBD1	TRBJ1-5	CASSPGGGQPQHF	TGCGCCAGCAGCCCAGGGGGAGGCCAGCCCCAGCATTTT
-	TRBV18	-	TRBJ1-2	CASSAGVLNYGYTF	TGTGCCAGCTCCGCCGGGGTTCTTAACTATGGCTACACCTTC
-	TRBV2	TRBD1	TRBJ1-1	CASSYRGRGNTEAFF	TGTGCCAGCAGTTACAGGGGGCGCGGGAACACTGAAGCTTTCTTT
few	TRBV5-8	-	TRBJ1-1	CASSRQRITEAFF	TGTGCCAGCAGCCGGCAAAGAATCACTGAAGCTTTCTTT
-	TRBV11-2	-	TRBJ2-5	CASSLKGETQYF	TGTGCCAGCAGCTTAAAGGGAGAGACCCAGTACTTC
-	TRBV11-3	-	TRBJ1-3	CASKGGPSGNTIYF	TGTGCCTCTAAAGGCGGACCCTCTGGAAACACCATATATTTT
-	TRBV6-5	TRBD1	TRBJ1-1	CASSYLDRRNTEAFF	TGTGCCAGCAGTTACTTGGACAGGAGGAACACTGAAGCTTTCTTT
once	TRBV7-2	TRBD1	TRBJ2-3	CASSRGGRGLADTQYF	TGTGCCAGCAGCCGAGGGGGCAGGGGGCTTGCAGATACGCAGTATTTT
-	TRBV10-3	-	TRBJ1-1	CAISAGQNTEAFF	TGTGCCATCAGCGCAGGGCAGAACACTGAAGCTTTCTTT
-	TRBV5-6	TRBD2	TRBJ2-3	CASSELAGAGDTQYF	TGTGCCAGCAGCGAACTAGCGGGAGCAGGAGATACGCAGTATTTT
once	TRBV6-5	-	TRBJ1-3	CASSGLGSSGNTIYF	TGTGCCAGCAGCGGCCTCGGTAGCTCTGGAAACACCATATATTTT
-	TRBV28	-	TRBJ2-4	CASSAYRAFLYF	TGTGCCAGCAGTGCGTACAGGGCATTTCTGTACTTC
-	TRBV9	TRBD2	TRBJ2-1	CASSVGLAGAPNEQFF	TGTGCCAGCAGCGTAGGACTAGCGGGGGCCCCGAATGAGCAGTTCTTC
-	TRBV1	-	TRBJ2-2	CTSSQERLAGVTGELFF	TGCACCAGCAGCCAAGAAAGGCTAGCGGGGGTGACCGGGGAGCTGTTTTTT
-	TRBV9	-	TRBJ1-1	CASSARGAGRDTEAFF	TGTGCCAGCAGCGCCCGTGGGGCAGGAAGGGACACTGAAGCTTTCTTT
-	TRBV2	-	TRBJ2-5	CASSIGLQETQYF	TGTGCCAGCAGTATCGGGCTCCAAGAGACCCAGTACTTC
-	TRBV28	-	TRBJ2-7	CASSSRGETYEQYF	TGTGCCAGCAGTTCGAGGGGGGAGACCTACGAGCAGTACTTC
-	TRBV9	-	TRBJ2-3	CASSVFGQRTDTQYF	TGTGCCAGCAGCGTGTTCGGCCAGCGCACAGATACGCAGTATTTT
-	TRBV28	-	TRBJ2-7	CASSTGSSYEQYF	TGTGCCAGCAGTACAGGGTCCTCCTACGAGCAGTACTTC